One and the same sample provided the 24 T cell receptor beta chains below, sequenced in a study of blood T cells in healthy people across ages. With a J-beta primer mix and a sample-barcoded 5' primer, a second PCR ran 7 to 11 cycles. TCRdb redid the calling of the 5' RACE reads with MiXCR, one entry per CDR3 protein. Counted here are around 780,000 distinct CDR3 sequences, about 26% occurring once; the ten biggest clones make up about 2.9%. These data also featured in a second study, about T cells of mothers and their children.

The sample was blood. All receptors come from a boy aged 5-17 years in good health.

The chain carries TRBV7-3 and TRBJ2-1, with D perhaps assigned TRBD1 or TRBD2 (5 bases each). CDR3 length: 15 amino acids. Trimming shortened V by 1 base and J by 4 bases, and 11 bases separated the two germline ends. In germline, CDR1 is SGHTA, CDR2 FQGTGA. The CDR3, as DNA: TGTGCCAGCAGCTTAAGGGGACCGGGTTACAATGAGCAGTTCTTC. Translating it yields CASSLRGPGYNEQFF.

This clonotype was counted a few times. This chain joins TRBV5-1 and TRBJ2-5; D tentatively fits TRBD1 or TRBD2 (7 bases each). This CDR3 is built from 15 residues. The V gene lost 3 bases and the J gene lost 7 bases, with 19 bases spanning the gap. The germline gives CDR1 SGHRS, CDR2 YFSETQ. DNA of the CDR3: TGCGCCAGCAGCTCCGTACCTCAGGGGGGGGGGACCCAGTACTTC. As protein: CASSSVPQGGGTQYF.

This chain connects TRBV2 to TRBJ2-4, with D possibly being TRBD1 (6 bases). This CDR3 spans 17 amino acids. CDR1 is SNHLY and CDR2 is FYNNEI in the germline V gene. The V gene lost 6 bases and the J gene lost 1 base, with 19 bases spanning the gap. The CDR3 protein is CASSARPTGPAKNIQYF. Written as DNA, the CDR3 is TGTGCCAGCAGCGCTCGTCCTACAGGGCCCGCCAAAAACATTCAGTACTTC.

CDR3 nucleotides: TGTGCCAGCAGTGATGGGGGGCAGGGCACCGGGGAGCTGTTTTTT. It translates to CASSDGGQGTGELFF. The rearrangement uses TRBV6-1 and TRBJ2-2; either TRBD1 or TRBD2 may supply D (6 bases each). The CDR3 totals 15 residues. Germline values: CDR1 MNHNS, CDR2 SASEGT. V was clipped by 3 bases and J by 4 bases, with 12 bases between them.

The CDR3 DNA follows: TGTGCCACCAGCAGAGAGGGGGCAGGCCAAGAGACCCAGTACTTC. Residues: CATSREGAGQETQYF. This chain joins TRBV15 and TRBJ2-5; perhaps TRBD1 as D (6 bases). Germline CDR1 is LNHNV and CDR2 is YYDKDF (reference sequence). The V end lost 0 bases, the J end lost 1 base, and 9 bases lay between the germline ends. CDR3 length equals 15 residues. Full variable domain (missing parts from reference TRBV15 and TRBJ2-5): DAMVIQNPRYQVTQFGKPVTLSCSQTLNHNVMYWYQQKSSQAPKLLFHYYDKDFNNEADTPDNFQSRRPNTSFCFLDIRSPGLGDTAMYLCATSREGAGQETQYFGPGTRLLVL.

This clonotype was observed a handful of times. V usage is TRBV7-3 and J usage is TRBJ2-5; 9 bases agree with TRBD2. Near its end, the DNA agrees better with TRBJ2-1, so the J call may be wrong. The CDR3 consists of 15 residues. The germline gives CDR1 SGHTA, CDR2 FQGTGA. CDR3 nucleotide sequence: TGTGCCAGCAGCCACACTAGCGGGCCCTACAATGAGCAGTTCTTC. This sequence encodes CASSHTSGPYNEQFF.

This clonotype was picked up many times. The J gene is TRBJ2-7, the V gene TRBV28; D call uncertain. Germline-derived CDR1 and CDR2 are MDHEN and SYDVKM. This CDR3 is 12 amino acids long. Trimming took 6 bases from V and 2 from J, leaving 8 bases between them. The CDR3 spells CASSFGPYEQYF. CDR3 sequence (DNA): TGTGCCAGCAGCTTTGGCCCCTACGAGCAGTACTTC.

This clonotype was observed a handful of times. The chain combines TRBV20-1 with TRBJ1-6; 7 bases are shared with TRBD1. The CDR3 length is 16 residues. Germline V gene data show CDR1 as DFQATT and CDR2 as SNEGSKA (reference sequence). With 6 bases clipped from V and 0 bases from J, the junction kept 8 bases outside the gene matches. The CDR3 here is CSATGRGSSYNSPLHF. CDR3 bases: TGCAGTGCAACAGGCAGGGGGAGCTCCTATAATTCACCCCTCCACTTT.

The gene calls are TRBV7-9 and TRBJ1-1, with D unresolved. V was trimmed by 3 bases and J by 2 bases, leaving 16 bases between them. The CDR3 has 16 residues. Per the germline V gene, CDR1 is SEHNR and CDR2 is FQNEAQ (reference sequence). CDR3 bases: TGTGCCAGCAGCTTCGTTATTGGATGGGGAAACACTGAAGCTTTCTTT. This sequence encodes CASSFVIGWGNTEAFF.

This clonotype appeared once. CDR3 bases: TGTGCCAGCAGTACGACAGGGGAGGGGCGGGAGACCCAGTACTTC. Protein sequence: CASSTTGEGRETQYF. The gene calls are TRBV28 and TRBJ2-5; TRBD1 might be the D (8 bases). This CDR3 is 15 amino acids long. V was clipped by 5 bases and J by 5 bases, with 18 bases between them. Germline assignment: CDR1 MDHEN and CDR2 SYDVKM.

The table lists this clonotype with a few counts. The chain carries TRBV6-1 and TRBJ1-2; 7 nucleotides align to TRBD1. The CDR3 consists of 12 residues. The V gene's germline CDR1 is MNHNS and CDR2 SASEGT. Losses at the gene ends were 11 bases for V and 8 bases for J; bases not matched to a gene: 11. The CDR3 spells CAVIRQGGGYTF. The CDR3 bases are TGTGCCGTCATCCGACAGGGAGGCGGCTACACCTTC.

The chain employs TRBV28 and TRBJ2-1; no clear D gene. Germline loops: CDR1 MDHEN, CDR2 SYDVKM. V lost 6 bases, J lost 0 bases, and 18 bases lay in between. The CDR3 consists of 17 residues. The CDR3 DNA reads TGTGCCAGCAGGCATGAAGCTGCTGCGGCCTCCTACAATGAGCAGTTCTTC. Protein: CASRHEAAAASYNEQFF.

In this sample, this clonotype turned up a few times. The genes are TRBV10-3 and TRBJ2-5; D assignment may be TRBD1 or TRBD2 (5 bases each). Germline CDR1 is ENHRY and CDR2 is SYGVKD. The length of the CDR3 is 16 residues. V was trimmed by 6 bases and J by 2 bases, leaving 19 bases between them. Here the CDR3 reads CAISGDDQTLQETQYF. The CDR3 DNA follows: TGTGCCATCAGCGGGGACGATCAGACACTACAAGAGACCCAGTACTTC.

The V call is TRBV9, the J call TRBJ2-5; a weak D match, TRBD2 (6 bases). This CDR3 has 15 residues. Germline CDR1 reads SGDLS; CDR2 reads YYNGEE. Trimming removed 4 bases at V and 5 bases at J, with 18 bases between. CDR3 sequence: CASSPWRKGGETQYF. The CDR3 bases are TGTGCCAGCAGCCCCTGGAGAAAAGGAGGGGAGACCCAGTACTTC.

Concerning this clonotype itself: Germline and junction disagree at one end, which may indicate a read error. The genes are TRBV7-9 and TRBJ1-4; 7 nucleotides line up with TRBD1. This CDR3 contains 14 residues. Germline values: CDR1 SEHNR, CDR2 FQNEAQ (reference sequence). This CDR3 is CASNLSTGAEKLFF. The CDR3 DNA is TGTGCCAGCAACTTAAGTACAGGGGCAGAAAAACTGTTTTTT. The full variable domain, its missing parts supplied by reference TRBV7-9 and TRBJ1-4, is DTGVSQNPRHKITKRGQNVTFRCDPISEHNRLYWYRQTLGQGPEFLTYFQNEAQLEKSRLLSDRFSAERPKGSFSTLEIQRTEQGDSAMYLCASNLSTGAEKLFFGSGTQLSVL.

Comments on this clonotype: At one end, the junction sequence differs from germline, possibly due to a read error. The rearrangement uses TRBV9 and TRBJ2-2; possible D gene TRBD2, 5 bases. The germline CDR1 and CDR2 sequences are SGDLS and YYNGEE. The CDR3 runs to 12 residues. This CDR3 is CASSVDSGEPFF. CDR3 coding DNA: TGTGCCAGCAGCGTAGATTCCGGGGAGCCGTTTTTT.

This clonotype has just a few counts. CDR3 protein: CASSLSRAGILYF. Written as DNA, the CDR3 is TGTGCCAGCAGTTTATCCCGGGCAGGGATCCTATATTTT. This rearrangement joins TRBV27 to TRBJ1-3; D is possibly TRBD1 (5 bases). CDR3 length equals 13 residues. V was pared by 0 bases and J by 14 bases, with 14 bases between. Germline V CDR1 and CDR2: MNHEY, SMNVEV (reference sequence).

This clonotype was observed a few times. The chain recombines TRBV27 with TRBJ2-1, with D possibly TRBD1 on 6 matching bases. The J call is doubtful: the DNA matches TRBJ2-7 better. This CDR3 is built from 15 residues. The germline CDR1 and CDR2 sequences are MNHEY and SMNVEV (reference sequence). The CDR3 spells CASKKGEQPPYEQYF. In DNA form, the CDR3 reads TGTGCCAGCAAGAAGGGGGAACAACCTCCCTACGAGCAGTACTTC.

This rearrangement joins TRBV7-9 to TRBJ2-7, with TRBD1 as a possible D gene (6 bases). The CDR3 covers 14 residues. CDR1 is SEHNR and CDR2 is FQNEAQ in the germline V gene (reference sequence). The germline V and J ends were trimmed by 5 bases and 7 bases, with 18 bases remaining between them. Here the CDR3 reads CASSLTGLAREQYF. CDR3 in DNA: TGTGCCAGCAGCCTCACAGGGTTGGCTCGGGAGCAGTACTTC.

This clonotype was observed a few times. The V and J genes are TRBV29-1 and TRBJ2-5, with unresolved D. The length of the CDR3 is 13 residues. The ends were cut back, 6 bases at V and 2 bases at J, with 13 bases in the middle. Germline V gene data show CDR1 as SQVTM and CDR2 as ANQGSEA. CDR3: CSVPVAGQETQYF. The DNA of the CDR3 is TGCAGCGTACCGGTAGCTGGACAAGAGACCCAGTACTTC.

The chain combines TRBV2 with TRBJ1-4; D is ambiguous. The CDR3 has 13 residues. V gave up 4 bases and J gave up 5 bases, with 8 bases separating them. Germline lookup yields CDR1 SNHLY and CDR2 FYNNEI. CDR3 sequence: CASSARQNEKLFF. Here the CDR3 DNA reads TGTGCCAGCAGTGCTCGCCAGAATGAAAAACTGTTTTTT.

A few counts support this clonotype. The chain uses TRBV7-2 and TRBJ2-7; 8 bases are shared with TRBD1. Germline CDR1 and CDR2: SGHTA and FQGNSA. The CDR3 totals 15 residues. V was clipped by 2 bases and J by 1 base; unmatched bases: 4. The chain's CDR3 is CASSLTRDRSYEQYF. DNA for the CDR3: TGTGCCAGCAGCTTAACCCGGGACAGGTCCTACGAGCAGTACTTC.

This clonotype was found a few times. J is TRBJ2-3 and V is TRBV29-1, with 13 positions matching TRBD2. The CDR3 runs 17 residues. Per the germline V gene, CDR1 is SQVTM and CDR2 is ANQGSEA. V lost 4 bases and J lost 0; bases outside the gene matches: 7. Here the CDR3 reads CSVARLAGGPSTDTQYF. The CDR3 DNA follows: TGCAGCGTTGCGCGACTAGCGGGGGGACCCAGCACAGATACGCAGTATTTT.

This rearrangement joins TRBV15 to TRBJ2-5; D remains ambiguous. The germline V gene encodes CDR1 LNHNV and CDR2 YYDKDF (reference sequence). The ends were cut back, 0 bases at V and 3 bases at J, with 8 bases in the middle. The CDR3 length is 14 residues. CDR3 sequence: CATSRDNWEETQYF. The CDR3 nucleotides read TGTGCCACCAGCAGAGACAACTGGGAAGAGACCCAGTACTTC.